A selection of T cell receptor beta chains follows, all from one sample in a study of blood T cell repertoires in COVID-19. Only in-frame clones appear in the TCRdb table, and some are missing; sequencing was by immunoSEQ multiplex PCR. The profile shows 250,000 to 300,000 clones, 80% to 90% of them singletons. Sequenced: PBMCs or T cells enriched from blood (not recorded which). These receptors came from a woman aged 45-65 years who had been exposed to COVID-19. The CDR3 runs from the conserved cysteine through the conserved F or W. The D gene is left open where the match is weak. Part of the rows lack a size; the others show once, few, many or a class for expanded clones.

abundance	d_gene	j_gene	v_gene	CDR3nt	CDR3aa
few	NA	TRBJ1-2	TRBV5-1	TGCGCCAGCAGCTCGACCGGGATCTATGGCTACACCTTC	CASSSTGIYGYTF
NA	TRBD1	TRBJ1-5	TRBV29-1	TGCAGCGCCCGACAGGGAAACCAGCCCCAGCATTTT	CSARQGNQPQHF
NA	NA	TRBJ1-1	TRBV2	TGTGCCAGCACCCTTAGGACAGTGAACACTGAAGCTTTCTTT	CASTLRTVNTEAFF
NA	TRBD1	TRBJ1-2	TRBV19	TGTGCCAGTAGTATAAGGGGGCATGGCTACACCTTC	CASSIRGHGYTF
NA	NA	TRBJ1-1	TRBV2	TGTGCCAGCAGTCTAAGGGGAACCGGGTTGGCTTTCTTT	CASSLRGTGLAFF
NA	NA	TRBJ2-5	TRBV7-2	TGTGCCAGCAGCCTCCGGCGCGGGCGGCAAGAGACCCAGTACTTC	CASSLRRGRQETQYF
few	TRBD1	TRBJ1-1	TRBV12-3/TRBV12-4	TGTGCCAGCAGTCTAAGGGACAGGAAAACTTTCTTT	CASSLRDRKTFF
NA	NA	TRBJ2-2	TRBV7-6	TGTGCCAGCAGCCTCGGTCGGACCGGGGAGCTGTTTTTT	CASSLGRTGELFF
once	TRBD1	TRBJ1-1	TRBV29-1	TGCAGCGTCAGGACAGGGATCACTGAAGCTTTCTTT	CSVRTGITEAFF
NA	TRBD1	TRBJ2-2	TRBV6-1	TGTGCCAGCAGTGAGAGGGGACAGGGACAGACCGGGGAGCTGTTTTTT	CASSERGQGQTGELFF
NA	NA	TRBJ1-1	TRBV6-5	TGTGCCAGCTGCAGGGGTATGAACACTGAAACTTTCTTT	CASCRGMNTETFF
NA	NA	TRBJ1-1	TRBV19	TGTGCCAGTAGTATAAATCCCGGTAACACTGAAGCTTTCTTT	CASSINPGNTEAFF
NA	TRBD1	TRBJ1-5	TRBV28	TGTGCCAGCAGCCGGGGACAGGGGGGGCGTCAGCCCCAGCATTTT	CASSRGQGGRQPQHF
once	NA	TRBJ1-1	TRBV7-8	TGTGCCAGCAGCTTCCCAGGAAAGATAGGCGCGAACACTGAAGCTTTCTTT	CASSFPGKIGANTEAFF
NA	NA	TRBJ2-2	TRBV10-3	TGTGCCACTTCCCGGACCCCGCGGGGCACCGGGGAGCTGTTTTTT	CATSRTPRGTGELFF
NA	NA	TRBJ2-7	TRBV27	TGTGCCAGCAGTTTGGTACAGACCTCCTACGAGCAGTACTTC	CASSLVQTSYEQYF
NA	NA	TRBJ2-1	TRBV6-5	TGTGCCAGCAGTTACGTAGACAGTAATGAGCAGTTCTTC	CASSYVDSNEQFF
NA	NA	TRBJ1-5	TRBV24-1	TGTGCCACCAGTGACTGGACAAGTAATCAGCCCCAGCATTTT	CATSDWTSNQPQHF
NA	TRBD1	TRBJ1-4	TRBV5-6	TGTGCCAGCAGCTTGCTGGACAGGGCAAATGAAAAACTGTTTTTT	CASSLLDRANEKLFF
NA	TRBD2	TRBJ2-2	TRBV7-3	TGTGCCAGCAGCCTCGGACTAGCCACCGGGGAGCTGTTTTTT	CASSLGLATGELFF
once	NA	TRBJ2-1	TRBV12-3/TRBV12-4	TGTGCCAGCAGTTTTTTCAGACTCAATGAGCAGTTCTTC	CASSFFRLNEQFF
NA	TRBD1	TRBJ1-1	TRBV29-1	TGCAGCGTTGGGGACAGGGCCAGGACCACTGAAGCTTTCTTT	CSVGDRARTTEAFF
NA	TRBD2	TRBJ2-7	TRBV7-6	TGTGCCAGCAGCTTAGCGGGGGGGGCCTACGAGCAGTACTTC	CASSLAGGAYEQYF
NA	NA	TRBJ1-1	TRBV5-1	TGCGCCAGCAGCGGGGGGGCGGCTACGAACACTGAAGCTTTCTTT	CASSGGAATNTEAFF
NA	TRBD1	TRBJ2-1	TRBV6-1	TGTGCCAGCAGTGCCGGGTGGGTTTTATTAGGGACAGGGAACCCTAATGAGCAGTTCTTC	CASSAGWVLLGTGNPNEQFF
once	NA	TRBJ2-2	TRBV13	TGTGCCAGCGTCAGCCAACGGAGGACCGGGGAGCTGTTTTTT	CASVSQRRTGELFF
NA	NA	TRBJ1-2	TRBV2	TGTGCCAGCCAATGGGGGCGCGGGAACTATGGCTACACCTTC	CASQWGRGNYGYTF
NA	TRBD1	TRBJ2-7	TRBV5-4	TGTGCCAGCAGCCAGGGACAGGATCATGCTTTTGACGAGCAGTACTTC	CASSQGQDHAFDEQYF
NA	NA	TRBJ1-3	TRBV7-8	TGTGCCAGCAGCTTATCCGGTGGAAACACCATATATTTT	CASSLSGGNTIYF
NA	TRBD1	TRBJ2-1	TRBV27	TGTGCCAGCAGTGCAGACAGGGTGGTATACAATGAGCAGTTCTTC	CASSADRVVYNEQFF
NA	TRBD1	TRBJ2-5	TRBV5-1	TGCGCCAGCAGCTTGGACGGACAGGCTCAAGAGACCCAGTACTTC	CASSLDGQAQETQYF
once	TRBD1	TRBJ2-7	TRBV7-9	TGTGCCAGCAGCCGTCTAGGCCGCGTAGACAGGGGCGTAGTCTACGAGCAGTACTTC	CASSRLGRVDRGVVYEQYF
NA	TRBD1	TRBJ1-2	TRBV28	TGTGCCAGCAGTAAAGACAGGGATGGCTACACCTTC	CASSKDRDGYTF
NA	NA	TRBJ2-1	TRBV5-1	TGCGCCAGCAGCTTGGTACAGGGGAGGCACAATGAGCAGTTCTTC	CASSLVQGRHNEQFF
NA	NA	TRBJ1-6	TRBV19	TGTGCCAGTAGTGGGTTAGGGAGAAATTCACCCCTCCACTTT	CASSGLGRNSPLHF
NA	NA	TRBJ1-5	TRBV12-3/TRBV12-4	TGTGCCAGCAGATCCCACTCCCTGCAGCCCCAGCATTTT	CASRSHSLQPQHF
NA	NA	TRBJ2-1	TRBV3-1/TRBV3-2	TGTGCCAGCAGCCCTCGTGTACGGGGATACAATGAGCAGTTCTTC	CASSPRVRGYNEQFF
NA	TRBD1	TRBJ2-5	TRBV13	TGTGCCAGCAGCCTCGGGACAGGCCAAGAGACCCAGTACTTC	CASSLGTGQETQYF
once	TRBD1	TRBJ1-1	TRBV2	TGTGCCAGCAATTTATACAGGGGCACTGAAGCTTTCTTT	CASNLYRGTEAFF
NA	NA	TRBJ1-5	TRBV6-2/TRBV6-3	TGTGCCAGCAGCCGTCCTACAGCTACTAGCAATCAGCCCCAGCATTTT	CASSRPTATSNQPQHF
NA	NA	TRBJ1-1	TRBV13	TGTGCCAGCAGCTTAGGGGGCGAAGCCACTGAAGCTTTCTTT	CASSLGGEATEAFF
NA	NA	TRBJ1-1	TRBV19	TGTGCCAGTGATCCGGGACTTTACATGAACACTGAAGCTTTCTTT	CASDPGLYMNTEAFF
NA	TRBD1	TRBJ2-5	TRBV20-1	TGCGGGGGACAGCTCCAAGAGACCCAGTACTTC	CGGQLQETQYF
NA	TRBD1	TRBJ1-2	TRBV18	TGTGCCAGCTCACCCGGACAGGATAGAGGCTACACCTTC	CASSPGQDRGYTF
NA	TRBD1	TRBJ2-1	TRBV5-5	TGTGCCAGCAGTTCTACAGGGGCCAGCTCCTACAATGAGCAGTTCTTC	CASSSTGASSYNEQFF
once	NA	TRBJ1-1	TRBV5-4	TGTGCCAGCAGCTTGCGGGGCACTGAAGCTTTCTTT	CASSLRGTEAFF
few	NA	TRBJ1-2	TRBV28	TGTGCCAGCAGCCGGGGAGGGGGAAACTATGGCTACACCTTC	CASSRGGGNYGYTF
NA	NA	TRBJ1-1	TRBV20-1	TGCAGTGCTAGATTCGGGGCTGAAGCTTTCTTT	CSARFGAEAFF
NA	NA	TRBJ2-4	TRBV5-4	TGTGCCAGCAGCTCTTTGGCCAAAAACATTCAGTACTTC	CASSSLAKNIQYF
NA	TRBD1	TRBJ1-1	TRBV29-1	TGCAGCGTTTGGACAGGGGGGAACACTGAAGCTTTCTTT	CSVWTGGNTEAFF
NA	NA	TRBJ1-2	TRBV6-5	TGTGCCAGCAGTTACCCGGGGAGCCCCTATGGCTACACCTTC	CASSYPGSPYGYTF
NA	TRBD1	TRBJ1-6	TRBV19	TGTGCCAGTAGTTGGACCCAGGGACAGAACTATAATTCACCCCTCCACTTT	CASSWTQGQNYNSPLHF
once	NA	TRBJ1-4	TRBV12-2	TGTGCAAGTCGAATCGACAGGGAAAGTAATGAAAAACTGTTTTTT	CASRIDRESNEKLFF
once	NA	TRBJ1-6	TRBV11-2	TGTGCCAGCAGCTCCGGTCCTCTACTGACATATAATTCACCCCTCCACTTT	CASSSGPLLTYNSPLHF